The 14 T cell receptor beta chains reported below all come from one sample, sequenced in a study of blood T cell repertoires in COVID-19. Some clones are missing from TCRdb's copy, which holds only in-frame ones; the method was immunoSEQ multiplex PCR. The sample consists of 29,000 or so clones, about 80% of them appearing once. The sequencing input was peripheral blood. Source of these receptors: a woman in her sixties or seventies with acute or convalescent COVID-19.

CDR3 nucleotides: TGTGCCAGCAGTTTCTCCGACAGGGGGCGAAACATTCAGTACTTC. It codes for CASSFSDRGRNIQYF. J is TRBJ2-4 and V is TRBV28, with TRBD1 identical over 10 bases. J lost 6 bases, V lost 3 bases, and 5 bases had no gene match. The germline CDR1 and CDR2 sequences are MDHEN and SYDVKM. The CDR3 runs to 15 residues.

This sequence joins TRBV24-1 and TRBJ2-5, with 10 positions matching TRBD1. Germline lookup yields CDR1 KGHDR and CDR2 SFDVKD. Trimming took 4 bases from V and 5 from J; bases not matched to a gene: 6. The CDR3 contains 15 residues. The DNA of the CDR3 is TGTGCCACCAGTGAAGGGACAGGGGCACGGGAGACCCAGTACTTC. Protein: CATSEGTGARETQYF.

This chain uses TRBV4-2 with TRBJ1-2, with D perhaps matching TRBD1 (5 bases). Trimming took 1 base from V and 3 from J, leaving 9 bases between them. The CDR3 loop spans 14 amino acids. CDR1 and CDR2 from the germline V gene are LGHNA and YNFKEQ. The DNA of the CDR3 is TGTGCCAGCAGCCAAGCCGGGGGGGACTATGGCTACACCTTC. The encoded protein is CASSQAGGDYGYTF.

In DNA form, the CDR3 reads TGTGCCAGCAGTGAAGTCCCGCAGGGAAATAGCGGGAGGGAAAACGAGCAGTACTTC. This encodes CASSEVPQGNSGRENEQYF. The genes are TRBV6-1 and TRBJ2-7, with 11 bases matching TRBD2. The CDR3 totals 19 residues. V was pared by 1 base and J by 5 bases, with 16 bases of the junction left unmatched. Germline CDR1 and CDR2: MNHNS and SASEGT.

The CDR3 region is CASSYFSGSSYNEQFF. The DNA for the CDR3 is TGTGCCAGCAGTTACTTTTCGGGTAGCTCCTACAATGAGCAGTTCTTC. The chain is built from TRBV6-5 and TRBJ2-1; D is unresolved. Deletions cut 1 base from V and 0 bases from J, with 10 bases between. The germline V gene has CDR1 MNHEY and CDR2 SVGAGI. This CDR3 has 16 amino acids.

The CDR3 reads CAWSAGQGWNEQFF. CDR3 DNA sequence: TGTGCCTGGAGTGCCGGACAGGGCTGGAATGAGCAGTTCTTC. The V gene is TRBV30, the J gene TRBJ2-1; 8 bases agree with TRBD1. The CDR3 totals 14 residues. Germline CDR1 reads GTSNPN; CDR2 reads SVGIG (reference sequence). Trimming cost V 1 base and J 7 bases; bases outside gene matches: 6.

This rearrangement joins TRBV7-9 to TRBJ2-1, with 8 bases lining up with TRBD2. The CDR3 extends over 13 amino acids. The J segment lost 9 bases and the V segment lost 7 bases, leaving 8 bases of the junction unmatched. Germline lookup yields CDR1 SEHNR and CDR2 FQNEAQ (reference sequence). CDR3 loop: CASISSAGGEQFF. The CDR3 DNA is TGTGCCAGCATCAGTTCGGCGGGGGGTGAGCAGTTCTTC.

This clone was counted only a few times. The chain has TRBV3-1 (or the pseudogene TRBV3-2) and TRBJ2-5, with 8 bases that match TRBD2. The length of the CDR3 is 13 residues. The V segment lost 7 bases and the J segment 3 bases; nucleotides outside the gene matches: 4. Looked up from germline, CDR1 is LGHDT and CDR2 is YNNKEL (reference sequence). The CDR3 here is CASNRRGEETQYF. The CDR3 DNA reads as TGTGCCAGCAACCGGCGGGGGGAAGAGACCCAGTACTTC.

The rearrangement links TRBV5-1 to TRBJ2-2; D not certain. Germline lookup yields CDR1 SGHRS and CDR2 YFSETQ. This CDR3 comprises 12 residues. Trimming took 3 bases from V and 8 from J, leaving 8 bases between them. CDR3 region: CASSYPAGELFF. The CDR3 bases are TGCGCCAGCAGCTACCCAGCGGGGGAGCTGTTTTTT. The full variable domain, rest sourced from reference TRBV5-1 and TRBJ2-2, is KAGVTQTPRYLIKTRGQQVTLSCSPISGHRSVSWYQQTPGQGLQFLFEYFSETQRNKGNFPGRFSGRQFSNSRSEMNVSTLELGDSALYLCASSYPAGELFFGEGSRLTVL.

CDR3 in amino acids: CASSLSRRLAGAKNIQYF. CDR3 bases: TGTGCCAGCAGCTTAAGCCGCCGGCTAGCGGGGGCAAAAAACATTCAGTACTTC. The rearrangement uses TRBV7-8 and TRBJ2-4; 10 bases are a match to TRBD2. The CDR3 sequence is 18 residues long. V was clipped by 2 bases and J by 4 bases; unmatched bases: 11. Germline CDR1 SGHVS, CDR2 FQNEAQ.

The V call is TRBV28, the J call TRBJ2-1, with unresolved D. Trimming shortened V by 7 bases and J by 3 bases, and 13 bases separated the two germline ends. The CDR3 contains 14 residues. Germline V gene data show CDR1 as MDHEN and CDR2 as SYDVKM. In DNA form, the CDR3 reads TGTGCCAGCAACCCTACCCTAGGCTACAATGAGCAGTTCTTC. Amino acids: CASNPTLGYNEQFF.

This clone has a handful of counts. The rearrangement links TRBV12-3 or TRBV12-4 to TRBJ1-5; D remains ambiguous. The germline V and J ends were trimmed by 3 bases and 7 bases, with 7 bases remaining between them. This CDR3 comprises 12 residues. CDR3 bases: TGTGCCAGCAGTTTCGGCGGGCAGCCCCAGCATTTT. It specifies CASSFGGQPQHF.

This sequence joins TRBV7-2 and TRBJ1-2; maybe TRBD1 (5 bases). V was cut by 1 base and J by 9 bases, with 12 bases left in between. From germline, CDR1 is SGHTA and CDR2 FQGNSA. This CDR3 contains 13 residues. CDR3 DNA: TGTGCCAGCAGCTTAGGCAGGGTTTCGAGCTACACCTTC. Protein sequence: CASSLGRVSSYTF.

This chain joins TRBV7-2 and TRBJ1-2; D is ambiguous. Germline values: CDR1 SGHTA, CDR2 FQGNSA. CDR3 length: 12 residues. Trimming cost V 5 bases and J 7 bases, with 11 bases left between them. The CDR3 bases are TGTGCCAGCAGCCAGGACCGGGGTGGCTACACCTTC. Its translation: CASSQDRGGYTF.